These T cell receptor beta chains were read from a single sample in a study of T cell changes during pregnancy in multiple sclerosis. TCRdb keeps only in-frame clones here, not all; method: immunoSEQ multiplex PCR. The table has 65,000 to 80,000 clones, roughly 93% seen once. The sample was peripheral blood, taken in the first trimester of pregnancy. All receptors come from a female donor with multiple sclerosis, enrolled in a pregnancy study. Each CDR3 is given with its conserved first and last residue. A D gene is named only where the DNA matches it firmly. The size entry is marked missing in some rows and otherwise reads once, few, many or a size class.

V	D	size	J	DNA	CDR3
TRBV6-5	-	-	TRBJ2-3	TGTGCCAGCAGTTACAAGGGGTCTACAGATACGCAGTATTTT	CASSYKGSTDTQYF
TRBV6-6	-	-	TRBJ1-1	TGTGCCAGCAGTCACCCTGGGGGGGTGCGCACTGAAGCTTTCTTT	CASSHPGGVRTEAFF
TRBV4-2	-	-	TRBJ2-1	TGTGCCAGCAGCCTGATTATCGATTCTACTTACAATGAGCAGTTCTTC	CASSLIIDSTYNEQFF
TRBV11-2	TRBD2	-	TRBJ2-3	TGTGCCAGCAGCCTAAGACTAGCGACTAGCACAGATACGCAGTATTTT	CASSLRLATSTDTQYF
TRBV9	-	-	TRBJ2-1	TGTGCCAGCAGCGTAAACAGGGACAATGAGCAGTTCTTC	CASSVNRDNEQFF
TRBV4-1	-	-	TRBJ2-6	TGCGCCAGCAGCCAAGTCAGTGAAGGGGCCAAAATTGGGGCCAACGTCCTGACTTTC	CASSQVSEGAKIGANVLTF
TRBV5-1	TRBD2	-	TRBJ2-4	TGCGCCAGCAGCTTTCAGGGACTAGCGGGTGGTGTGGCCAAAAACATTCAGTACTTC	CASSFQGLAGGVAKNIQYF
TRBV2	-	-	TRBJ1-5	TGTGCCAGCAGTGAAGCGTCTTGGGCGGGGTCGGATTTT	CASSEASWAGSDF
TRBV7-2	-	-	TRBJ1-5	TGTGCCAGCAGCTTAGAAACCATCTGGGGCAGAGATCAGCCCCAGCATTTT	CASSLETIWGRDQPQHF
TRBV4-1	TRBD2	-	TRBJ2-1	TGCGCCAGCAGCCTAGCGGGAGGGAACGAGCAGTTCTTC	CASSLAGGNEQFF
TRBV7-3	-	-	TRBJ2-3	TGTGCCAGCAGCTTAGGAGCGCACACAGATACGCAGTATTTT	CASSLGAHTDTQYF
TRBV28	-	-	TRBJ1-1	TGTGCCAGCAGTTACCTCAGGGGTAGGAGCACTGAAGCTTTCTTT	CASSYLRGRSTEAFF
TRBV27	-	-	TRBJ1-5	TGTGCCAGCAGGCACGCTACCGGGACAAGTCATAGCAATCAGCCCCAGCATTTT	CASRHATGTSHSNQPQHF
TRBV7-9	TRBD2	once	TRBJ2-7	TGTGCCAGCAGCTCTGGACTAGCGGGAGTGGAGCAGTACTTC	CASSSGLAGVEQYF
TRBV5-1	TRBD2	once	TRBJ2-2	TGCGCCAGCAGCACAACTAGCGGGAGGAACACCGGGGAGCTGTTTTTT	CASSTTSGRNTGELFF
TRBV4-1	TRBD1	-	TRBJ2-7	TGCGCCAGCAGCCCGGGACAGGGGATGTCCTACGAGCAGTACTTC	CASSPGQGMSYEQYF
TRBV9	-	-	TRBJ2-7	TGTGCCAGCAGCGTAGGTGCAGGGGCCTTTACGGAGCAGTACTTC	CASSVGAGAFTEQYF
TRBV6-5	TRBD1	-	TRBJ2-7	TGTGCCAGCAGTTACTCAGTGACAGGGATTTACGAGCAGTACTTC	CASSYSVTGIYEQYF
TRBV29-1	-	-	TRBJ2-5	TGCAGCGTTGTGGGGCAGGGGGAGACCCAGTACTTC	CSVVGQGETQYF
TRBV19	-	-	TRBJ2-7	TGTGCCACCCGGGACTCCTCCTACGAGCAGTACTTC	CATRDSSYEQYF
TRBV6-1	-	-	TRBJ1-6	TGTGCCAGCAGTGAAACGGACTACCCAAATTCACCCCTCCACTTT	CASSETDYPNSPLHF
TRBV7-2	TRBD2	-	TRBJ2-3	TGTGCCAGCAGCTTAGGCGGGAGGGGGGATACGCAGTATTTT	CASSLGGRGDTQYF
TRBV5-4	-	-	TRBJ2-1	TGTGCCAGCAGCTTCGGGACATCCTACAATGAGCAGTTCTTC	CASSFGTSYNEQFF
TRBV7-8	TRBD1	few	TRBJ1-5	TGTGCCAGCAGCTTAGCGGACAGGGGGCTAAGGCAGCCCCAGCATTTT	CASSLADRGLRQPQHF
TRBV7-3	-	few	TRBJ2-3	TGTGCCAGCAGCCAGACAGGATCTTCAGATACGCAGTATTTT	CASSQTGSSDTQYF
TRBV9	-	-	TRBJ2-2	TGTGCCAGCAGGCGAAACACCGGGGAGCTGTTTTTT	CASRRNTGELFF
TRBV7-9	-	-	TRBJ1-1	TGTGCCAGCAGCGAGAGAGGGCGCGGAGCTTTCTTT	CASSERGRGAFF
TRBV6-1	-	-	TRBJ1-2	TGTGCCAGCCAAAACCGGGACTTACGCTATGGCTACACCTTC	CASQNRDLRYGYTF
TRBV27	-	-	TRBJ1-1	TGTGCCAGCAGCCTAGGACAATGGAACACTGAAGCTTTCTTT	CASSLGQWNTEAFF
TRBV25-1	TRBD1	-	TRBJ1-1	TGTGCCAGCATGTCCACGGGACAGGCGGCTTTCTTT	CASMSTGQAAFF
TRBV29-1	-	-	TRBJ1-6	TGCAGCGTTAGTACGGGACTCATGAATTCACCCCTCCACTTT	CSVSTGLMNSPLHF
TRBV7-9	TRBD2	-	TRBJ2-2	TGTGCCAGCAGCGCCGCAGCGGGGACCGGGGAGCTGTTTTTT	CASSAAAGTGELFF
TRBV7-2	-	-	TRBJ1-2	TGTGCCAGCAGCCAAAATTACTATGGCTACACCTTC	CASSQNYYGYTF
TRBV5-4	-	-	TRBJ2-7	TGTGCCAGCCATAGCGGCCGAGAACGTACCTACGAGCAGTACTTC	CASHSGRERTYEQYF
TRBV12-5	-	-	TRBJ1-5	TGTGCTAGTGGCCAGGTACGAGGGAGACACAATCAGCCCCAGCATTTT	CASGQVRGRHNQPQHF
TRBV9	TRBD1	-	TRBJ2-1	TGTGCCAGCAGCACCCGGGGACAGGGTGACTGGAATGAGCAGTTCTTC	CASSTRGQGDWNEQFF
TRBV9	TRBD1	-	TRBJ1-4	TGTGCCAGCAGCGTCGGACAGGTCGCGTCGGAAAAACTGTTTTTT	CASSVGQVASEKLFF
TRBV7-9	TRBD1	-	TRBJ1-5	TGTGCCAGCAGCTCAGGGGGCTCGGACGGCAATCAGCCCCAGCATTTT	CASSSGGSDGNQPQHF
TRBV7-9	-	-	TRBJ2-7	TGTGCCAGCAGCCATAGGGGGGGGCCCGAGCAGTACTTC	CASSHRGGPEQYF
TRBV19	TRBD1	-	TRBJ2-7	TGTGCCAGTAGTTCGGACAGGGGGCGGAGGGAGCAGTACTTC	CASSSDRGRREQYF
TRBV5-5	TRBD1	-	TRBJ1-1	TGTGCCAGCAGCTTTAGGACAGGGAGGGAGAACACTGAAGCTTTCTTT	CASSFRTGRENTEAFF
TRBV19	-	-	TRBJ1-3	TGTGCCGCAGGGGACAACCTCTCTGGAAACACCATATATTTT	CAAGDNLSGNTIYF
TRBV5-5	-	-	TRBJ1-3	TGTGCCAGCAGCTTGAGATCGGGGGGCTCTGGAAACACCATATATTTT	CASSLRSGGSGNTIYF
TRBV28	-	-	TRBJ2-7	TGTGCCAGCAGTTCCGGGGGCTACGAGCAGTACTTC	CASSSGGYEQYF
TRBV30	-	-	TRBJ1-4	TGTGCCTGGAGAGGGGATGAAAAACTGTTTTTT	CAWRGDEKLFF
TRBV6-5	-	-	TRBJ1-3	TGTGCCAGCAGGTACACAGGGACTACTTCTGGAAACACCATATATTTT	CASRYTGTTSGNTIYF
TRBV6-6	TRBD2	-	TRBJ2-1	TGTGCCAGCAGTTACTCAGACGGGGGGGCCTACAATGAGCAGTTCTTC	CASSYSDGGAYNEQFF
TRBV29-1	-	-	TRBJ2-3	TGCAGCGTTGTGTTTGCGAACCGGGAAACAGATACGCAGTATTTT	CSVVFANRETDTQYF
TRBV5-4	TRBD2	-	TRBJ2-3	TGTGCCAGCAACTTAGCGGGGGGCCCCACAGATACGCAGTATTTT	CASNLAGGPTDTQYF
TRBV9	-	-	TRBJ2-7	TGTGCCAGCAGCCCGAGGGGGGGTAGGGTGTACGAGCAGTACTTC	CASSPRGGRVYEQYF
TRBV6-1	TRBD1	-	TRBJ1-2	TGTGCCAGCAGTGGCCGGGACAGGGTAGGGGCTAACTATGGCTACACCTTC	CASSGRDRVGANYGYTF